The TCR beta chain described here comes from a study of blood T cell repertoires in COVID-19. Study-wide context: Italy, Spain and the United States were the sources of the convalescent and acute COVID-19 samples. T cells, B-cell-depleted T cells, or PBMCs provided the cDNA or gDNA that served as material.

The germline V gene encodes CDR1 SGHDN and CDR2 FVKESK. The CDR3 is made up of 17 amino acids. V lost 4 bases to trimming and J lost 2 bases; unmatched junction nucleotides: 7. Under the authors' procedure: Amplification of reference gene primers provided the estimated nucleated cell counts. Assay: immunoSEQ multiplex PCR; the TCRdb copy retains only in-frame clones and omits some. That table is the source of V, J and clone size, and D and trimming were worked out from the DNA. The table records about 130,000 clones, approximately 86% of them present only once. The sample was peripheral blood. The receptor was isolated from a woman aged 50 to 65 who had recovered from COVID-19. The rearrangement joins TRBV14 to TRBJ2-3, with 12 bases identical to TRBD2. The CDR3 nucleotides read TGTGCCAGCAGCCCTAAGACTAGCGGGAGACTCACAGATACGCAGTATTTT. Protein: CASSPKTSGRLTDTQYF.